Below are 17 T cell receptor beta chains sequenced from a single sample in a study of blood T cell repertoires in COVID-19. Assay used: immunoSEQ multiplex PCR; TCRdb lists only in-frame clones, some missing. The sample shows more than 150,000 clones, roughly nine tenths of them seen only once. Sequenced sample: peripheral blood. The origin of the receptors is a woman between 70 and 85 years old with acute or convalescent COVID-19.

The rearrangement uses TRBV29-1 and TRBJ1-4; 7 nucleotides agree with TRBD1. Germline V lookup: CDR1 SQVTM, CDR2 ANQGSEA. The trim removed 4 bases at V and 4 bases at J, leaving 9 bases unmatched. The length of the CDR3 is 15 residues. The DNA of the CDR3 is TGCAGCGTTGGGCCTACAGGGGCAGATAATGAAAAACTGTTTTTT. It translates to CSVGPTGADNEKLFF.

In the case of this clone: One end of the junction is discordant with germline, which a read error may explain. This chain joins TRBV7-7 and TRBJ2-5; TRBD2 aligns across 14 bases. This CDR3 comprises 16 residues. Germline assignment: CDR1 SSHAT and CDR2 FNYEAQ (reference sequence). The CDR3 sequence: CASSLGTSGGAETQYF. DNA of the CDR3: TGTGCTAGCAGCTTAGGGACTAGCGGGGGAGCGGAGACCCAGTACTTC.

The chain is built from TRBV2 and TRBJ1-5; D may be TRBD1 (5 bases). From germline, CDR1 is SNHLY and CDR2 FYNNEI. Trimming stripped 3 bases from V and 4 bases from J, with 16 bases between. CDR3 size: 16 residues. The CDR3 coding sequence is TGTGCCAGCAGTGACCCCCCCACGGAGGGGAATCAGCCCCAGCATTTT. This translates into CASSDPPTEGNQPQHF.

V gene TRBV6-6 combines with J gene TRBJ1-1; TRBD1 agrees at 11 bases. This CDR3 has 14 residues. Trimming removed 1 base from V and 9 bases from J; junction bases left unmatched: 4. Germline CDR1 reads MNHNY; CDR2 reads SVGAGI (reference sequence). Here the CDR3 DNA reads TGTGCCAGCAGTTACTTCGGACAGGGGGCGAAAGCTTTCTTT. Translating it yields CASSYFGQGAKAFF.

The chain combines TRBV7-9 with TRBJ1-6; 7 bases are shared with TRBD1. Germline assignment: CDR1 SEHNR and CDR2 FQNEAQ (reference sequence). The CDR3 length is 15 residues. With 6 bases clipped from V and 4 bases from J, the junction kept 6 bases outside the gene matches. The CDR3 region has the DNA TGTGCCAGCAGTCACGCGGGACAGTATAATTCACCCCTCCACTTT. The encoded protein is CASSHAGQYNSPLHF.

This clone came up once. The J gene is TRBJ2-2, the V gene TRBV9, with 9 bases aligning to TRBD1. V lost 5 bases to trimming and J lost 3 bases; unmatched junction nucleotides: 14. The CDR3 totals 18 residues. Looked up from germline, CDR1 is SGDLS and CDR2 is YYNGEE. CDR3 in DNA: TGTGCCAGCAGTAGTATAAACAGGGGGCCTCGGTACACCGGGGAGCTGTTTTTT. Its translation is CASSSINRGPRYTGELFF.

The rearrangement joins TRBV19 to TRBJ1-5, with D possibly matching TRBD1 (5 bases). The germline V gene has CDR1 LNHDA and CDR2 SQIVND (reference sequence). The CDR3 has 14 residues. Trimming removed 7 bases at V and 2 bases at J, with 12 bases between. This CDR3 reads CASTGGSGNQPQHF. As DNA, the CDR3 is TGTGCCAGTACCGGGGGATCAGGCAATCAGCCCCAGCATTTT.

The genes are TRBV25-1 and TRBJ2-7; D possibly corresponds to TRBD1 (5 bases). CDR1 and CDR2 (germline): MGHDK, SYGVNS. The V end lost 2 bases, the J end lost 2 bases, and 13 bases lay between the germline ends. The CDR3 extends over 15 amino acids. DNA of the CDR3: TGTGCCAGCAGTGAACGTAGGGGCCTGACCTACGAGCAGTACTTC. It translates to CASSERRGLTYEQYF.

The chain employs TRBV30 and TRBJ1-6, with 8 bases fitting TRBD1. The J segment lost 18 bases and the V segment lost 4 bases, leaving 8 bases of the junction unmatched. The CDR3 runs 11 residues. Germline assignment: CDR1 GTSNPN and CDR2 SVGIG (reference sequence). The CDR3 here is CAWIVGQVAHF. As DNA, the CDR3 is TGTGCCTGGATTGTGGGACAGGTAGCCCACTTT. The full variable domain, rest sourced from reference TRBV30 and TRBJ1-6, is SQTIHQWPATLVQPVGSPLSLECTVEGTSNPNLYWYRQAAGRGLQLLFYSVGIGQISSEVPQNLSASRPQDRQFILSSKKLLLSDSGFYLCAWIVGQVAHFGNGTRLTVT.

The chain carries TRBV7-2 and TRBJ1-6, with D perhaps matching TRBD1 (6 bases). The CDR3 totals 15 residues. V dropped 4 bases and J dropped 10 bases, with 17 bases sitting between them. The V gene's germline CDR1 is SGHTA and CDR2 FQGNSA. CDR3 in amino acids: CASSSGGGVGSPLHF. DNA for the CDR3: TGTGCCAGCAGCTCTGGAGGGGGGGTAGGATCACCCCTCCACTTT.

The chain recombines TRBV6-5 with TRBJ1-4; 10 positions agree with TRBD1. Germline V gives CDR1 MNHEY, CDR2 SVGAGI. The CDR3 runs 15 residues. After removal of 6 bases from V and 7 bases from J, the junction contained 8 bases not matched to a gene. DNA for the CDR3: TGTGCCAGCAGGGACGGGACAGGGGACCGTGAAAAACTGTTTTTT. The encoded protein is CASRDGTGDREKLFF.

This CDR3 reads CASSIRGNYGYTF. The CDR3, as DNA: TGTGCCAGTAGTATAAGGGGAAACTATGGCTACACCTTC. The chain joins TRBV19 to TRBJ1-2; maybe TRBD1 (5 bases). Germline loops: CDR1 LNHDA, CDR2 SQIVND (reference sequence). V shed 2 bases and J shed 2 bases, with 6 bases lying between them. The CDR3 spans 13 residues.

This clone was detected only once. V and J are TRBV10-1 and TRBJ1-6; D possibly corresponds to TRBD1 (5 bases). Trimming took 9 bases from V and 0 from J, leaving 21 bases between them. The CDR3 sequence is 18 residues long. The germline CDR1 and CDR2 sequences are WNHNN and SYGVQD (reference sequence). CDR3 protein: CASTTGPHFSSYNSPLHF. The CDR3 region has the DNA TGCGCCAGTACTACAGGACCCCACTTTAGCTCCTATAATTCACCCCTCCACTTT.

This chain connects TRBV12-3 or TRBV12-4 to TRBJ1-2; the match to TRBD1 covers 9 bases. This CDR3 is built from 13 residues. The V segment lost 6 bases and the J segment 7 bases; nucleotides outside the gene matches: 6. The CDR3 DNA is TGTGCCAGCAGGGGACAGGGAGGAGCTGGCTACACCTTC. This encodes CASRGQGGAGYTF.

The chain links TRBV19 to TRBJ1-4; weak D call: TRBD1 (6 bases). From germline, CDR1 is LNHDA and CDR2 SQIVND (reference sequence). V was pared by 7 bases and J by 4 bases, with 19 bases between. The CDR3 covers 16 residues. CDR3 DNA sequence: TGTGCCAGTACCGAGGGGGGGCAGGGTAGTAATGAAAAACTGTTTTTT. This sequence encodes CASTEGGQGSNEKLFF.

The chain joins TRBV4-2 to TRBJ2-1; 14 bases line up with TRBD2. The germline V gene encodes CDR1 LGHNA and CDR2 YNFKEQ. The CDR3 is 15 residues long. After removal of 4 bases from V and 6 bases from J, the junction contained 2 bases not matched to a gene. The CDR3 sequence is CASSLTSGGANEQFF. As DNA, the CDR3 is TGTGCCAGCAGCCTGACTAGCGGGGGGGCCAATGAGCAGTTCTTC.

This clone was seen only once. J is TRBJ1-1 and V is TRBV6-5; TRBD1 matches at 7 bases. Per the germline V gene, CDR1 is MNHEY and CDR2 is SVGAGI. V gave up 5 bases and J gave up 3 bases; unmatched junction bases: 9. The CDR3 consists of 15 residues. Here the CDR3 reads CASSRRGQQHTEAFF. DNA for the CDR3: TGTGCCAGCAGTAGGCGGGGACAGCAACACACTGAAGCTTTCTTT.